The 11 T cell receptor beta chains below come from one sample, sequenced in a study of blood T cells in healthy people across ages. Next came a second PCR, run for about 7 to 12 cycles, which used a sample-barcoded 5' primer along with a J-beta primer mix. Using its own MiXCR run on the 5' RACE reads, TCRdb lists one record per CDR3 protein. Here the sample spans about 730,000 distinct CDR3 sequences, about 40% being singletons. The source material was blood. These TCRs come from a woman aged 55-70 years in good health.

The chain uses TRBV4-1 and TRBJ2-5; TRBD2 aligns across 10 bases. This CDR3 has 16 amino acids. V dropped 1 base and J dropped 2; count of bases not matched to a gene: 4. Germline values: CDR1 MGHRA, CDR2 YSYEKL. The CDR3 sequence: CASSQGATSGQETQYF. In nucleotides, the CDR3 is TGCGCCAGCAGCCAAGGGGCGACTAGCGGGCAAGAGACCCAGTACTTC.

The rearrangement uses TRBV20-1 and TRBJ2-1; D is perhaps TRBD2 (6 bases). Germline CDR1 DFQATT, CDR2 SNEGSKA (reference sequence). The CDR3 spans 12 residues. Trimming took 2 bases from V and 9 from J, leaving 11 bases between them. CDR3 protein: CSARSHGGEQFF. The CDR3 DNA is TGCAGTGCTAGATCCCACGGGGGTGAGCAGTTCTTC.

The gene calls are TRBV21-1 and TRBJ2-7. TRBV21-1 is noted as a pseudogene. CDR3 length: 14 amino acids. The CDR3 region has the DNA TGTGCCAGCAGCAAAGGGCGGGTAACGTACGAGCAGTACTTC. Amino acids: CASSKGRVTYEQYF.

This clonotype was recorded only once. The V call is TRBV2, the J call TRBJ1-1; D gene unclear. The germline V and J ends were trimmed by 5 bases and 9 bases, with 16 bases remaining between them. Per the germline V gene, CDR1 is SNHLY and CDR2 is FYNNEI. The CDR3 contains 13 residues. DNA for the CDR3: TGTGCCAGCAGTTCGGACCGCTGGGGAAAAGCTTTCTTT. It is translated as CASSSDRWGKAFF.

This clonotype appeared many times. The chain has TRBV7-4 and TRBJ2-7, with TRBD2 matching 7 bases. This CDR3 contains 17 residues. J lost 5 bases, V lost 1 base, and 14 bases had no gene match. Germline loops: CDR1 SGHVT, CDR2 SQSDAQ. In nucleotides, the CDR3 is TGTGCCAGCAGCTTAGTTCGGGCTAGCGGCTTAGTTAACGAGCAGTACTTC. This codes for CASSLVRASGLVNEQYF.

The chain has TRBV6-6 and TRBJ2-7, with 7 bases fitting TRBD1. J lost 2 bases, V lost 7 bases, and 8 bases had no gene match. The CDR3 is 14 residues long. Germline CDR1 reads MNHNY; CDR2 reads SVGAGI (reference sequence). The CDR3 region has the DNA TGTGCCAGCACTCCAGGACAGGACCCCTACGAGCAGTACTTC. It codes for CASTPGQDPYEQYF.

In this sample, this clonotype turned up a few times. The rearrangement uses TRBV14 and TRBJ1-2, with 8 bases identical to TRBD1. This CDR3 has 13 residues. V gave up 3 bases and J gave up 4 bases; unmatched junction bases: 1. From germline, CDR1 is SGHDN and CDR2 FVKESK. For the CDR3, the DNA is TGTGCCAGCAGCCAGGACAGGGCCTATGGCTACACCTTC. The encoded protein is CASSQDRAYGYTF.

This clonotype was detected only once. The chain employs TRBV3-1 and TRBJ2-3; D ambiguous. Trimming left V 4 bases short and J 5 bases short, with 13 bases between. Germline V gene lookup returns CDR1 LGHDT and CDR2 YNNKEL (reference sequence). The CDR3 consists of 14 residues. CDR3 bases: TGTGCCAGCAGCCCGTGGGCCTCCATAGATACGCAGTATTTT. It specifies CASSPWASIDTQYF.

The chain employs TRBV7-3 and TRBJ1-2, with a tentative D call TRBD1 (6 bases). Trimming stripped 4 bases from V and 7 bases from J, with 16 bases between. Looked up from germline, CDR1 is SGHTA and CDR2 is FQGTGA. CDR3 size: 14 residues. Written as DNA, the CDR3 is TGTGCCAGCAGCTCCAGCTCAGGGGAACGTGGCTACACCTTC. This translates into CASSSSSGERGYTF.

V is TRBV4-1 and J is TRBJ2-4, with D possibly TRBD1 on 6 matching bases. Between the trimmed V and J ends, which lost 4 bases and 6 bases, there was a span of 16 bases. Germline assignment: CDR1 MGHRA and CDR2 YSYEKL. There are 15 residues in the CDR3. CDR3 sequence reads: CASSPDRDKINIQYF. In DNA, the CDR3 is TGCGCCAGCAGCCCCGACCGGGACAAAATAAACATTCAGTACTTC.

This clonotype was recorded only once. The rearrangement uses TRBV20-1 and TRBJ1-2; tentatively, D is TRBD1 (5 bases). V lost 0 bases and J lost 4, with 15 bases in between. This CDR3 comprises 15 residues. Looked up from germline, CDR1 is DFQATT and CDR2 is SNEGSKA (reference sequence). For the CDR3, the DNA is TGCAGTGCTAGAGATCTTAGGGGTTTGAGCTATGGCTACACCTTC. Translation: CSARDLRGLSYGYTF.